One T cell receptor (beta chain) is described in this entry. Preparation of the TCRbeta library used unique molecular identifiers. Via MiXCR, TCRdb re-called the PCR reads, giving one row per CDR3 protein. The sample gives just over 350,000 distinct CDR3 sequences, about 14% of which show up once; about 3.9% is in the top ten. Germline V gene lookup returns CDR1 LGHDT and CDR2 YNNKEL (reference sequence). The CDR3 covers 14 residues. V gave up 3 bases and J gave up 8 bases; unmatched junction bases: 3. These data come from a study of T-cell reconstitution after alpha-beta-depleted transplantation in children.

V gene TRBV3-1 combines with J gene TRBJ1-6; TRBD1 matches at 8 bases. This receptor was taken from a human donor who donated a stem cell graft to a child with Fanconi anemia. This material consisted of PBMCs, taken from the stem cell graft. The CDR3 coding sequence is TGTGCCAGCAGCCAGACAGGGGTCGATTCACCCCTCCACTTT. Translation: CASSQTGVDSPLHF.